The 27 T cell receptor beta chains below were found in one sample sequenced in a study of blood T cell repertoires in COVID-19. Using immunoSEQ multiplex PCR, the repertoire was profiled, and TCRdb retains in-frame clones only, with some absent. Here the sample spans 310,000 or so clones, more than 75% being singletons. Sequencing used PBMCs or T cells enriched from blood (not recorded which). These receptors were collected from a woman aged 18-29 years who had recovered from COVID-19.

The rearrangement uses TRBV27 and TRBJ2-1; 11 positions agree with TRBD2. With 0 bases clipped from V and 12 bases from J, the junction kept 7 bases outside the gene matches. The CDR3 spans 15 residues. In germline, CDR1 is MNHEY, CDR2 SMNVEV (reference sequence). The CDR3 bases are TGTGCCAGCAGTTTATCGCAACTAGCGGGGGACACGCAGTTCTTC. Translating gives CASSLSQLAGDTQFF.

CDR3 protein: CASSVEALGANSPLHF. The CDR3 bases are TGTGCCAGCAGCGTAGAGGCCCTCGGAGCTAATTCACCCCTCCACTTT. The chain uses TRBV9 and TRBJ1-6; D gene unclear. CDR1 and CDR2 (germline): SGDLS, YYNGEE. The CDR3 extends over 16 amino acids. The V end lost 0 bases, the J end lost 6 bases, and 13 bases lay between the germline ends.

The chain uses TRBV19 and TRBJ1-6; D not resolved. The germline gives CDR1 LNHDA, CDR2 SQIVND (reference sequence). Trimming left V 7 bases short and J 0 bases short, with 28 bases between. The CDR3 is 21 residues long. CDR3: CASTQYRQHDSLSSYNSPLHF. The DNA of the CDR3 is TGTGCCAGTACCCAGTATCGGCAACACGATAGCCTCAGCTCCTATAATTCACCCCTCCACTTT.

The genes are TRBV29-1 and TRBJ1-1; a weak D match, TRBD1 (6 bases). The CDR3 extends over 13 amino acids. Per the germline V gene, CDR1 is SQVTM and CDR2 is ANQGSEA. The V gene lost 7 bases and the J gene lost 6 bases, with 18 bases spanning the gap. CDR3 in DNA: TGCAGCGCCGTACAGGGATTGGGCGCTGAAGCTTTCTTT. Translating gives CSAVQGLGAEAFF.

V usage is TRBV5-1 and J usage is TRBJ1-4; D is perhaps TRBD1 (5 bases). The CDR3 runs to 15 residues. Germline CDR1 and CDR2: SGHRS and YFSETQ. Trimming took off 4 bases at V and 6 bases at J, with 16 bases between the two ends. CDR3: CASSPLRGFDEKLFF. The DNA for the CDR3 is TGCGCCAGCAGCCCCCTCCGGGGGTTCGATGAAAAACTGTTTTTT.

The genes are TRBV19 and TRBJ1-6; D remains ambiguous. CDR1 is LNHDA, CDR2 SQIVND, per germline (reference sequence). The length of the CDR3 is 12 residues. With 6 bases removed from V and 9 bases from J, the gap between germline ends came to 9 bases. DNA of the CDR3: TGTGCCAGTAGCGGGGAAGGTTCACCCCTCCACTTT. This translates into CASSGEGSPLHF. Full variable domain (outside the CDR3, taken from reference TRBV19 and TRBJ1-6): DGGITQSPKYLFRKEGQNVTLSCEQNLNHDAMYWYRQDPGQGLRLIYYSQIVNDFQKGDIAEGYSVSREKKESFPLTVTSAQKNPTAFYLCASSGEGSPLHFGNGTRLTVT.

The rearrangement links TRBV10-1 to TRBJ2-7, with TRBD2 matching 10 bases. J was trimmed by 3 bases and V by 3 bases; bases with no gene match: 2. Germline loops: CDR1 WNHNN, CDR2 SYGVQD (reference sequence). This CDR3 is 14 amino acids long. The CDR3 sequence is CASSDPSGGYEQYF. CDR3 in DNA: TGCGCCAGCAGTGACCCTAGCGGGGGCTACGAGCAGTACTTC.

This rearrangement joins TRBV6-6 to TRBJ1-4; 8 bases are a match to TRBD1. Losses at the gene ends were 5 bases for V and 0 bases for J; bases not matched to a gene: 8. This CDR3 contains 17 residues. The germline V gene encodes CDR1 MNHNY and CDR2 SVGAGI (reference sequence). CDR3 nucleotide sequence: TGTGCCAGCAGTCCCGGGACAGGTGGGGCAACTAATGAAAAACTGTTTTTT. Protein product: CASSPGTGGATNEKLFF.

This clone has only one observation. The rearrangement uses TRBV27 and TRBJ1-2; 7 nucleotides line up with TRBD1. Germline loops: CDR1 MNHEY, CDR2 SMNVEV (reference sequence). Trimming at V came to 3 bases and at J to 8 bases, leaving 6 bases not matched to a gene. The CDR3 length is 13 residues. The DNA of the CDR3 is TGTGCCAGCAGTTTGGGACAGTTCTCGGGCTACACCTTC. The encoded protein is CASSLGQFSGYTF.

The rearrangement uses TRBV21-1 and TRBJ1-5; the listed D gene, TRBD1, was not tested against the DNA. TRBV21-1 is a pseudogene segment. The CDR3 loop spans 18 amino acids. The CDR3: CASSKLAHRDGSNQPQHF. The CDR3 DNA is TGTGCCAGCAGCAAGCTCGCACACAGGGATGGTAGCAATCAGCCCCAGCATTTT.

This chain uses TRBV2 with TRBJ1-2; unclear D gene. From germline, CDR1 is SNHLY and CDR2 FYNNEI. CDR3 length: 16 residues. V gave up 6 bases and J gave up 0 bases, with 17 bases separating them. The CDR3 reads CASSGGYGWANYGYTF. CDR3 bases: TGTGCCAGCAGCGGAGGCTACGGGTGGGCTAACTATGGCTACACCTTC.

The rearrangement uses TRBV7-9 and TRBJ2-1; possible D gene TRBD2, 6 bases. This CDR3 comprises 15 residues. In germline, CDR1 is SEHNR, CDR2 FQNEAQ (reference sequence). Trimming pared 2 bases from V and 5 bases from J, leaving 13 bases between. The CDR3 nucleotides are TGTGCCAGCAGCTTAATTCGGGGGAGCCACAATGAGCAGTTCTTC. It encodes CASSLIRGSHNEQFF.

This clone appeared once. J is TRBJ2-6 and V is TRBV7-2, with a weak D call TRBD1 (6 bases). This CDR3 has 19 amino acids. Germline CDR1 reads SGHTA; CDR2 reads FQGNSA. Between the trimmed V and J ends, which lost 3 bases and 0 bases, there was a span of 18 bases. The CDR3 nucleotides read TGTGCCAGCAGCTTGGATGGCGGACAGTTCTTCTCTGGGGCCAACGTCCTGACTTTC. Its translation: CASSLDGGQFFSGANVLTF.

This clone was detected only once. CDR3 region: CAKDGGGGYTF. As DNA, the CDR3 is TGTGCCAAGGACGGCGGAGGCGGCTACACCTTC. The gene calls are TRBV30 and TRBJ1-2; D uncertain. V was clipped by 8 bases and J by 8 bases, with 15 bases between them. There are 11 residues in the CDR3. CDR1 and CDR2 (germline): GTSNPN, SVGIG (reference sequence). Full variable domain (rest looked up from reference TRBV30 and TRBJ1-2): SQTIHQWPATLVQPVGSPLSLECTVEGTSNPNLYWYRQAAGRGLQLLFYSVGIGQISSEVPQNLSASRPQDRQFILSSKKLLLSDSGFYLCAKDGGGGYTFGSGTRLTVV.

The chain uses TRBV27 and TRBJ2-1, with no clear D. Germline values: CDR1 MNHEY, CDR2 SMNVEV (reference sequence). The CDR3 runs 15 residues. Deletions cut 3 bases from V and 3 bases from J, with 12 bases between. The CDR3 nucleotides read TGTGCCAGCAGTTTGATAGCAATTGGCTACAATGAGCAGTTCTTC. Its protein product is CASSLIAIGYNEQFF.

The gene calls are TRBV5-1 and TRBJ1-4, with D tentatively TRBD1 (5 bases). Germline CDR1 and CDR2: SGHRS and YFSETQ. The CDR3 runs to 17 residues. V lost 2 bases to trimming and J lost 8 bases, with 22 bases between them. As DNA, the CDR3 is TGCGCCAGCAGCTTATGGAGGGATTCGGAGGGGAGGGAAAAACTGTTTTTT. It translates to CASSLWRDSEGREKLFF.

The count of this clone is one. The chain combines TRBV19 with TRBJ1-2; 10 nucleotides match TRBD1. The CDR3 sequence is 15 residues long. With 4 bases clipped from V and 7 bases from J, the junction kept 9 bases outside the gene matches. Germline V gene lookup returns CDR1 LNHDA and CDR2 SQIVND (reference sequence). In nucleotides, the CDR3 is TGTGCCAGTAGTAGTCAGATGACAGGGGGCCGTGGCTACACCTTC. Residues: CASSSQMTGGRGYTF.

The CDR3 protein is CASSVVMSDTQYF. Here the CDR3 DNA reads TGTGCCAGCAGCGTAGTAATGTCAGATACGCAGTATTTT. This rearrangement joins TRBV9 to TRBJ2-3; D uncertain. The CDR3 contains 13 residues. V lost 0 bases and J lost 4, with 6 bases in between. CDR1 is SGDLS, CDR2 YYNGEE, per germline.

The chain couples TRBV19 to TRBJ2-7; TRBD1 aligns across 7 bases. CDR3 length: 15 residues. V shed 1 base and J 3 bases; nucleotides not matched to a gene: 6. CDR1 is LNHDA and CDR2 is SQIVND in the germline V gene (reference sequence). Written as DNA, the CDR3 is TGTGCCAGTAGTATAGCGGCAGGGGGAAGCTACGAGCAGTACTTC. It translates to CASSIAAGGSYEQYF.

The chain couples TRBV11-1 to TRBJ1-2; the D gene is possibly TRBD1 (5 bases). The CDR3 extends over 13 amino acids. Trimming took off 3 bases at V and 6 bases at J, with 11 bases between the two ends. From germline, CDR1 is SGHAT and CDR2 FQDESV (reference sequence). CDR3 nucleotide sequence: TGTGCCAGCAGCTTTGAAGACAGTGATGGCTACACCTTC. It encodes CASSFEDSDGYTF.

The chain recombines TRBV6-5 with TRBJ2-7; 9 positions agree with TRBD1. Germline-derived CDR1 and CDR2 are MNHEY and SVGAGI. The CDR3 loop spans 15 amino acids. Germline trimming cut 0 bases from V and 2 bases from J; bases unmatched to any gene: 2. CDR3 DNA sequence: TGTGCCAGCAGTTACTCGACAGGGGGTACCTACGAGCAGTACTTC. Its translation: CASSYSTGGTYEQYF.

The J gene is TRBJ1-2, the V gene TRBV12-3 or TRBV12-4; D is perhaps TRBD1 (6 bases). V was pared by 4 bases and J by 6 bases, with 12 bases between. The CDR3 length is 13 residues. CDR3 nucleotide sequence: TGTGCCAGCAGTTCCGGACAGTTCCATGGCTACACCTTC. This codes for CASSSGQFHGYTF.

This sequence joins TRBV6-6 and TRBJ1-2, with a weak D call TRBD1 (5 bases). Germline CDR1 MNHNY, CDR2 SVGAGI (reference sequence). There are 14 residues in the CDR3. The germline V and J ends were trimmed by 2 bases and 8 bases, with 15 bases remaining between them. Here the CDR3 reads CASSYGAGNGGYTF. The CDR3 DNA reads TGTGCCAGCAGTTACGGGGCAGGGAACGGCGGCTACACCTTC.

The chain joins TRBV7-9 to TRBJ1-2; D is ambiguous. The CDR3 totals 13 residues. Trimming left V 5 bases short and J 8 bases short, with 15 bases between. Germline CDR1 is SEHNR and CDR2 is FQNEAQ (reference sequence). The CDR3 protein is CASSPAAIAGYTF. The CDR3 DNA reads as TGTGCCAGCAGCCCTGCGGCGATTGCGGGCTACACCTTC.

Comments on this clone: The junction shows a germline mismatch at one end, possibly a read error. The J gene is TRBJ1-5, the V gene TRBV28, with TRBD1 as a possible D gene (6 bases). CDR1 and CDR2 (germline): MDHEN, SYDVKM. This CDR3 is built from 14 residues. This CDR3 is CASSLPQGNQPQHF. The DNA for the CDR3 is TGTGCCAGCAGTTTACCACAGGGCAACCAGCCCCAGCATTTT.

The chain couples TRBV5-5 to TRBJ2-7, with 9 bases fitting TRBD2. Germline CDR1 and CDR2: SGHKS and YYEKEE (reference sequence). With 2 bases clipped from V and 1 base from J, the junction kept 1 base outside the gene matches. The CDR3 loop spans 14 amino acids. CDR3: CASSFLAGSYEQYF. CDR3 nucleotides: TGTGCCAGCAGCTTTCTAGCGGGATCCTACGAGCAGTACTTC.

This clone showed up just a few times. The CDR3 sequence: CASSVGILAGGTDTQYF. In DNA form, the CDR3 reads TGTGCCAGCAGCGTAGGCATTCTAGCGGGGGGCACAGATACGCAGTATTTT. The chain employs TRBV9 and TRBJ2-3, with 10 bases identical to TRBD2. The J segment lost 1 base and the V segment lost 0 bases, leaving 5 bases of the junction unmatched. Germline V gives CDR1 SGDLS, CDR2 YYNGEE. This CDR3 is built from 17 residues. The whole variable domain, remainder taken from reference TRBV9 and TRBJ2-3, is DSGVTQTPKHLITATGQRVTLRCSPRSGDLSVYWYQQSLDQGLQFLIQYYNGEERAKGNILERFSAQQFPDLHSELNLSSLELGDSALYFCASSVGILAGGTDTQYFGPGTRLTVL.